Below are 26 T cell receptor beta chains sequenced from a single sample in a study of cytomegalovirus exposure and HLA in healthy donors. Measured with immunoSEQ multiplex PCR; TCRdb has only the in-frame clones, and not every one. Altogether under 100,000 clones are present, 95% to 96% being singletons, with the ten largest covering approximately 1.2%. Sequencing used PBMCs. The source of these receptors is a woman aged 18-30 years in good health and CMV-seronegative.

The V gene is TRBV5-4, the J gene TRBJ2-7; TRBD2 aligns across 11 bases. J lost 3 bases, V lost 3 bases, and 2 bases had no gene match. CDR1 SGHNT and CDR2 YYREEE come from the germline V gene (reference sequence). The CDR3 sequence is 14 residues long. The CDR3 spells CASSSGTSGYEQYF. CDR3 bases: TGTGCCAGCAGCTCCGGGACTAGCGGCTACGAGCAGTACTTC. Full variable domain (rest looked up from reference TRBV5-4 and TRBJ2-7): ETGVTQSPTHLIKTRGQQVTLRCSSQSGHNTVSWYQQALGQGPQFIFQYYREEENGRGNFPPRFSGLQFPNYSSELNVNALELDDSALYLCASSSGTSGYEQYFGPGTRLTVT.

The chain joins TRBV4-1 to TRBJ2-2, with D maybe TRBD1 (6 bases). Germline CDR1 MGHRA, CDR2 YSYEKL. This CDR3 region has 17 residues. Trimming took off 1 base at V and 1 base at J, with 13 bases between the two ends. CDR3 DNA: TGCGCCAGCAGCCAAGCGGCAGGGGCAAAGAACACCGGGGAGCTGTTTTTT. Translated, it gives CASSQAAGAKNTGELFF.

The chain links TRBV2 to TRBJ1-2; possible D gene TRBD1, 5 bases. With 7 bases removed from V and 4 bases from J, the gap between germline ends came to 16 bases. This CDR3 has 14 residues. CDR1 and CDR2 (germline): SNHLY, FYNNEI. CDR3 bases: TGTGCCAGCAAGGTAGTTGGGGGAGGCTATGGCTACACCTTC. Its translation is CASKVVGGGYGYTF. The full variable domain, rest sourced from reference TRBV2 and TRBJ1-2, is EPEVTQTPSHQVTQMGQEVILRCVPISNHLYFYWYRQILGQKVEFLVSFYNNEISEKSEIFDDQFSVERPDGSNFTLKIRSTKLEDSAMYFCASKVVGGGYGYTFGSGTRLTVV.

The chain employs TRBV5-1 and TRBJ2-3; TRBD2 matches at 7 bases. CDR1 and CDR2 from the germline V gene are SGHRS and YFSETQ. There are 17 residues in the CDR3. With 0 bases clipped from V and 2 bases from J, the junction kept 9 bases outside the gene matches. CDR3 sequence (DNA): TGCGCCAGCAGCTTGGTCCGGGGGGACGCACACACAGATACGCAGTATTTT. The encoded protein is CASSLVRGDAHTDTQYF.

The genes are TRBV5-1 and TRBJ2-3; 7 nucleotides agree with TRBD1. This CDR3 is built from 15 residues. In germline, CDR1 is SGHRS, CDR2 YFSETQ. The V and J ends lost 0 bases and 1 base, in that order; junction bases with no gene match: 2. Here the CDR3 reads CASSLGTGGTDTQYF. In DNA, the CDR3 is TGCGCCAGCAGCTTGGGCACAGGGGGCACAGATACGCAGTATTTT.

The V gene is TRBV7-9, the J gene TRBJ2-7; D ambiguous. The germline gives CDR1 SEHNR, CDR2 FQNEAQ (reference sequence). The V gene lost 7 bases and the J gene lost 5 bases, with 15 bases spanning the gap. The CDR3 sequence is 13 residues long. For the CDR3, the DNA is TGTGCCAGCATCGGCAGGATTTTTCACGAGCAGTACTTC. Protein: CASIGRIFHEQYF. The full variable domain, in which reference TRBV7-9 and TRBJ2-7 provide the parts outside the CDR3, is DTGVSQNPRHKITKRGQNVTFRCDPISEHNRLYWYRQTLGQGPEFLTYFQNEAQLEKSRLLSDRFSAERPKGSFSTLEIQRTEQGDSAMYLCASIGRIFHEQYFGPGTRLTVT.

The CDR3: CSLRRYNEQFF. The CDR3 DNA reads as TGCAGCCTTAGGAGGTACAATGAGCAGTTCTTC. This chain connects TRBV29-1 to TRBJ2-1; weak D call: TRBD2 (5 bases). This CDR3 region has 11 residues. V lost 8 bases, J lost 4 bases, and 9 bases lay in between. Germline values: CDR1 SQVTM, CDR2 ANQGSEA.

The chain combines TRBV30 with TRBJ1-6, with TRBD1 identical over 7 bases. The CDR3 runs to 12 residues. In germline, CDR1 is GTSNPN, CDR2 SVGIG (reference sequence). Unmatched junction bases numbered 4, after V lost 5 bases and J lost 9 bases. In nucleotides, the CDR3 is TGTGCCTGGGACAGGGTGGGTTCACCCCTCCACTTT. It codes for CAWDRVGSPLHF.

The chain carries TRBV4-1 and TRBJ2-7; 11 nucleotides agree with TRBD2. Losses at the gene ends were 1 base for V and 5 bases for J; bases not matched to a gene: 4. Germline V gives CDR1 MGHRA, CDR2 YSYEKL. The CDR3 covers 15 residues. CDR3 amino acids: CASSQGLAGSHEQYF. CDR3 bases: TGCGCCAGCAGCCAAGGACTAGCGGGATCCCACGAGCAGTACTTC.

The chain couples TRBV27 to TRBJ2-5, with unresolved D. With 3 bases removed from V and 5 bases from J, the gap between germline ends came to 7 bases. The CDR3 spans 12 residues. Germline-derived CDR1 and CDR2 are MNHEY and SMNVEV (reference sequence). CDR3 protein: CASSLNGETQYF. The CDR3, as DNA: TGTGCCAGCAGTTTGAATGGCGAGACCCAGTACTTC.

This chain connects TRBV11-3 to TRBJ1-5, with 7 bases matching TRBD1. The germline V gene has CDR1 SGHNT and CDR2 YENEEA. The V and J ends lost 10 bases and 7 bases, in that order; junction bases with no gene match: 16. This CDR3 region has 15 residues. Written as DNA, the CDR3 is TGTGCCACCGACAGGGCTACAGGGTGGTGGCAGCCCCAGCATTTT. Its protein product is CATDRATGWWQPQHF.

V gene TRBV7-8 combines with J gene TRBJ2-4; 9 nucleotides match TRBD1. V dropped 6 bases and J dropped 8; count of bases not matched to a gene: 8. This CDR3 spans 14 amino acids. Germline V gives CDR1 SGHVS, CDR2 FQNEAQ. CDR3 in DNA: TGTGCCAGCAGGTTGGGACAGGGAGAGGACATTCAGTACTTC. Translated: CASRLGQGEDIQYF.

J is TRBJ2-3 and V is TRBV7-6; 15 bases are shared with TRBD2. CDR3 length: 18 amino acids. Germline V gene lookup returns CDR1 SGHVS and CDR2 FNYEAQ. V was clipped by 5 bases and J by 2 bases; unmatched bases: 8. CDR3 nucleotide sequence: TGTGCCAGCAGCAGGACTAGCGGGAGGGCCCAATACACAGATACGCAGTATTTT. Protein: CASSRTSGRAQYTDTQYF.

This chain uses TRBV29-1 with TRBJ1-4, with TRBD1 matching 7 bases. The germline V gene encodes CDR1 SQVTM and CDR2 ANQGSEA. The CDR3 covers 11 residues. V trimming: 6 bases; J trimming: 12 bases; junction bases outside the gene matches: 7. The CDR3 loop reads CSVASDRELFF. CDR3 coding DNA: TGCAGCGTCGCGAGCGACAGGGAACTGTTTTTT.

V and J are TRBV4-1 and TRBJ1-3; TRBD1 agrees at 7 bases. Germline V gene data show CDR1 as MGHRA and CDR2 as YSYEKL. The CDR3 covers 14 residues. Trimming took 2 bases from V and 8 from J; bases not matched to a gene: 6. The CDR3 is CASSQMGQTDTIYF. The CDR3 DNA reads as TGCGCCAGCAGCCAAATGGGACAGACGGACACCATATATTTT.

The chain carries TRBV27 and TRBJ1-2; maybe TRBD1 (5 bases). V was shortened by 3 bases and J by 3 bases, with 17 bases between the two germline ends. This CDR3 has 16 amino acids. Germline CDR1 is MNHEY and CDR2 is SMNVEV (reference sequence). The DNA of the CDR3 is TGTGCCAGCAGTTTTAAAGGGGATTTCAGAGACTATGGCTACACCTTC. It codes for CASSFKGDFRDYGYTF.

The V and J genes are TRBV11-3 and TRBJ2-1; perhaps TRBD1 as D (6 bases). Between the trimmed V and J ends, which lost 5 bases and 5 bases, there was a span of 10 bases. The CDR3 contains 13 residues. The germline CDR1 and CDR2 sequences are SGHNT and YENEEA. CDR3 coding DNA: TGTGCCAGCAGCAGGGGGTCAAACAATGAGCAGTTCTTC. Its translation: CASSRGSNNEQFF.

This chain uses TRBV27 with TRBJ2-1, with D perhaps matching TRBD1 (6 bases). Trimming removed 4 bases at V and 8 bases at J, with 18 bases between. Germline CDR1 MNHEY, CDR2 SMNVEV (reference sequence). The CDR3 is 15 amino acids. CDR3: CASSSPAQQGDEQFF. In nucleotides, the CDR3 is TGTGCCAGCAGTTCCCCGGCCCAACAGGGCGATGAGCAGTTCTTC.

V and J are TRBV30 and TRBJ2-1, with TRBD1 matching over 11 bases. V lost 2 bases to trimming and J lost 8 bases; unmatched junction nucleotides: 5. Germline V gene lookup returns CDR1 GTSNPN and CDR2 SVGIG (reference sequence). The CDR3 is made up of 14 amino acids. The CDR3 region has the DNA TGTGCCTGGAGTAGCGGACAGGGGGCGCATGAGCAGTTCTTC. Amino acid sequence: CAWSSGQGAHEQFF.

This rearrangement joins TRBV7-2 to TRBJ2-2; 7 nucleotides line up with TRBD1. The CDR3 sequence is 18 residues long. The V and J ends lost 4 bases and 1 base, in that order; junction bases with no gene match: 12. Germline V CDR1 and CDR2: SGHTA, FQGNSA. CDR3 loop: CASSSRQGSLLNTGELFF. The CDR3 region has the DNA TGTGCCAGCAGCTCCAGACAGGGTTCCCTGCTGAACACCGGGGAGCTGTTTTTT.

V is TRBV6-4 and J is TRBJ1-2, with a weak D call TRBD1 (6 bases). Germline V CDR1 and CDR2: MRHNA, SNTAGT. V gave up 6 bases and J gave up 2 bases, with 16 bases separating them. The CDR3 has 15 amino acids. The CDR3: CASSPGAAVNYGYTF. Here the CDR3 DNA reads TGTGCCAGCAGCCCAGGGGCCGCAGTAAACTATGGCTACACCTTC.

The chain uses TRBV6-1 and TRBJ2-7, with TRBD1 identical over 8 bases. The CDR3 runs to 14 residues. Germline CDR1 MNHNS, CDR2 SASEGT. V dropped 4 bases and J dropped 2; count of bases not matched to a gene: 4. This chain's CDR3 is CASSAPGQAYEQYF. DNA of the CDR3: TGTGCCAGCAGTGCCCCGGGACAGGCCTACGAGCAGTACTTC.

The V call is TRBV19, the J call TRBJ2-7; 7 positions agree with TRBD2. CDR1 and CDR2 (germline): LNHDA, SQIVND (reference sequence). The CDR3 extends over 15 amino acids. V lost 3 bases to trimming and J lost 6 bases; unmatched junction nucleotides: 11. The CDR3 protein is CASSIGGSMEIEQYF. As DNA, the CDR3 is TGTGCCAGTAGTATCGGCGGGAGTATGGAGATCGAGCAGTACTTC.

The chain carries TRBV10-3 and TRBJ2-5; 8 bases agree with TRBD1. The J segment lost 5 bases and the V segment lost 4 bases, leaving 6 bases of the junction unmatched. The germline gives CDR1 ENHRY, CDR2 SYGVKD. This CDR3 is 14 amino acids long. The CDR3 bases are TGTGCCATCAGTGGGACAGGGAGAGGGGAGACCCAGTACTTC. Translated: CAISGTGRGETQYF.

The chain couples TRBV10-2 to TRBJ1-3; 10 bases line up with TRBD1. The CDR3 contains 20 residues. V trimming: 3 bases; J trimming: 0 bases; junction bases outside the gene matches: 14. Germline V gives CDR1 WSHSY, CDR2 SAAADI. CDR3 loop: CASSDRDRGLSGHSGNTIYF. CDR3 nucleotide sequence: TGCGCCAGCAGTGACCGGGACAGGGGTTTGAGCGGTCACTCTGGAAACACCATATATTTT.

The rearrangement uses TRBV6-6 and TRBJ2-7; a weak D match, TRBD1 (6 bases). Trimming left V 7 bases short and J 1 base short, with 11 bases between. Germline assignment: CDR1 MNHNY and CDR2 SVGAGI (reference sequence). This CDR3 has 13 residues. The DNA of the CDR3 is TGTGCCAGCAACCGGGACATATCCTACGAGCAGTACTTC. It is translated as CASNRDISYEQYF.